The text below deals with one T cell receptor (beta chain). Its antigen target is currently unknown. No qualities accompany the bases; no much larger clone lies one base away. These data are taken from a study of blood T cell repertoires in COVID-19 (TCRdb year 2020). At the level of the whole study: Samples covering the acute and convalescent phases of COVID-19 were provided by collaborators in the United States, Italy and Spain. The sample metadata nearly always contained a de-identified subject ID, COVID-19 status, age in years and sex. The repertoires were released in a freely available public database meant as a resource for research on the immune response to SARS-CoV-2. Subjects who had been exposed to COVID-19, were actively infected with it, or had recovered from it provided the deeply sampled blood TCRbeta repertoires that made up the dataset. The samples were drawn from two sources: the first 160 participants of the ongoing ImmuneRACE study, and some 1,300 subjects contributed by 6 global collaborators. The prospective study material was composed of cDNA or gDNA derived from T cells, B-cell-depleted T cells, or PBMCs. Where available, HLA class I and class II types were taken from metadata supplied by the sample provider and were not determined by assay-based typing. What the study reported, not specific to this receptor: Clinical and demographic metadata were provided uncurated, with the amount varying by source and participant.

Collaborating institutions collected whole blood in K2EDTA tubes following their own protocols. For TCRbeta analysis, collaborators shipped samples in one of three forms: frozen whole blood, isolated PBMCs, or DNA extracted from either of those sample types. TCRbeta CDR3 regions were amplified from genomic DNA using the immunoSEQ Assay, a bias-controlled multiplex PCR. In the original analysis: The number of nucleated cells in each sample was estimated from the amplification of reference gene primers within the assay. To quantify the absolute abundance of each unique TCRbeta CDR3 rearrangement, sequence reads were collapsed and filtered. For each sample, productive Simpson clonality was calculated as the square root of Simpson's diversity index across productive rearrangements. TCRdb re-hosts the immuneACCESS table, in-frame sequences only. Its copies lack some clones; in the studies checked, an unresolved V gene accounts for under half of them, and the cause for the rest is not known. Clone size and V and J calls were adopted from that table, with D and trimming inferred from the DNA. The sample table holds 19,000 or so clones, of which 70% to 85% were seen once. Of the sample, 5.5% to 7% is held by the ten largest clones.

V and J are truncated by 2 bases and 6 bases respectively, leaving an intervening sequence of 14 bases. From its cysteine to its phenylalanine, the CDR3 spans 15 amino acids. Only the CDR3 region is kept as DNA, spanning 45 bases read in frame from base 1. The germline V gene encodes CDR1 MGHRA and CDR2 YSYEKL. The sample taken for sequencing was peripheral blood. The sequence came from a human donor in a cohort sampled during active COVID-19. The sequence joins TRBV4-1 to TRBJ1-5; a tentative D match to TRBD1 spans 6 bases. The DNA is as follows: TGCGCCAGCAGCCAAACCCCCTCAGGGGCTCAGCCCCAGCATTTT. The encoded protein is CASSQTPSGAQPQHF.